This paragraph reports one T cell receptor (beta chain). Its antigen is not known. Constant-region reverse primers amplified full-length variable regions, followed by semi-nested Nested Universal Primer A PCR. TCRdb analysed the 5' RACE reads with MiXCR anew, one entry per CDR3 protein. The table includes around 37,000 distinct CDR3 sequences, 25% to 35% detected once. Findings and caveats of the study: Larger-cohort validation covered only one TCR beta V-J rearrangement.

The sequence came from a female donor with breast cancer. Sequenced: memory CD4+ T cells sorted from a lymph node. Subset specified: memory CD4+ T cells, CD4+CD45RO+CD25-.

CDR3 region: CASDDPYSNQPQHF. Written as DNA, the CDR3 is TGTGCCAGCGACGACCCATATAGCAATCAGCCCCAGCATTTT. This chain uses TRBV6-2 or TRBV6-3 with TRBJ1-5; D is undetermined. The germline V gene encodes CDR1 MNHEY and CDR2 SVGEGT. The CDR3 is 14 residues long. Between the trimmed V and J ends, which lost 8 bases and 0 bases, there was a span of 11 bases.